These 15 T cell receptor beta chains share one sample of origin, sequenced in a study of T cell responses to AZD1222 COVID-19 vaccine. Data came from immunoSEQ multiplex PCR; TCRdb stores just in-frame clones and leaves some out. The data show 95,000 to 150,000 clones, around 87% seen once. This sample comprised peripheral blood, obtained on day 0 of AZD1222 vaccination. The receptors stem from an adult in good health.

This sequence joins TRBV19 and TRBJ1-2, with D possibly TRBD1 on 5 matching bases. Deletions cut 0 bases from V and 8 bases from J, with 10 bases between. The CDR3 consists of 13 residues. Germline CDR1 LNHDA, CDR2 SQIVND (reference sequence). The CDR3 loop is CASSIDRAGGYTF. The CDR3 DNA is TGTGCCAGTAGTATAGACAGGGCGGGAGGCTACACCTTC. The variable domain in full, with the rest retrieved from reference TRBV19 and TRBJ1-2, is DGGITQSPKYLFRKEGQNVTLSCEQNLNHDAMYWYRQDPGQGLRLIYYSQIVNDFQKGDIAEGYSVSREKKESFPLTVTSAQKNPTAFYLCASSIDRAGGYTFGSGTRLTVV.

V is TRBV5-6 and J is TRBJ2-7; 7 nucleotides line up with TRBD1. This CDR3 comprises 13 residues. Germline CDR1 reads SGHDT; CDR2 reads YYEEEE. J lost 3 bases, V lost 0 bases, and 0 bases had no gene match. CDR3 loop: CASSLDRGYEQYF. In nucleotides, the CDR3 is TGTGCCAGCAGCTTGGACAGGGGCTACGAGCAGTACTTC.

The CDR3 protein is CASSEFTGAQETQYF. CDR3 DNA: TGTGCCAGCAGTGAATTCACAGGGGCTCAAGAGACCCAGTACTTC. The chain combines TRBV2 with TRBJ2-5, with 7 bases identical to TRBD1. V was clipped by 2 bases and J by 2 bases; unmatched bases: 5. Germline V gives CDR1 SNHLY, CDR2 FYNNEI. This CDR3 region has 15 residues.

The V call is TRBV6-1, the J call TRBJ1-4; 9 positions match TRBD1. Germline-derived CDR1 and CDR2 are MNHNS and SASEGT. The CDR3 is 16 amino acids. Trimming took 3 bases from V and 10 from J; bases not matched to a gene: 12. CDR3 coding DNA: TGTGCCAGCAGTGACCTCGGGACAGGGAGGGGCGCAAAACTGTTTTTT. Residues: CASSDLGTGRGAKLFF.

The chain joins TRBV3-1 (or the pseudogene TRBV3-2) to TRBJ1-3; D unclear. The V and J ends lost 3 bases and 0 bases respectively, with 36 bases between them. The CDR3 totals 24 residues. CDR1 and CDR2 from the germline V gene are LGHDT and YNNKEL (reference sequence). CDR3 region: CASSHVAPTRRSARKGISGNTIYF. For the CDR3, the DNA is TGTGCCAGCAGCCACGTCGCTCCGACTCGGCGTTCTGCCCGGAAAGGCATCTCTGGAAACACCATATATTTT.

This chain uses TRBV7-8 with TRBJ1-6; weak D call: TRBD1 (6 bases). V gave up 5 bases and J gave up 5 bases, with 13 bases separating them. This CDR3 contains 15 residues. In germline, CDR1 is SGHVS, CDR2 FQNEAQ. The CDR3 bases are TGTGCCAGCAGCATTACGGGACACCATAATTCACCCCTCCACTTT. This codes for CASSITGHHNSPLHF.

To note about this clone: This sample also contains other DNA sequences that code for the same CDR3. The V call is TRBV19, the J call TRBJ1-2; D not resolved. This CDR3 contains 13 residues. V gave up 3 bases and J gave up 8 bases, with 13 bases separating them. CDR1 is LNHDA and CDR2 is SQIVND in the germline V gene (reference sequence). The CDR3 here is CASSIVGSGGYTF. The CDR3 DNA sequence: TGTGCCAGTAGTATTGTGGGGTCAGGAGGCTACACCTTC. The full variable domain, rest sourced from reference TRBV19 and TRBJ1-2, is DGGITQSPKYLFRKEGQNVTLSCEQNLNHDAMYWYRQDPGQGLRLIYYSQIVNDFQKGDIAEGYSVSREKKESFPLTVTSAQKNPTAFYLCASSIVGSGGYTFGSGTRLTVV.

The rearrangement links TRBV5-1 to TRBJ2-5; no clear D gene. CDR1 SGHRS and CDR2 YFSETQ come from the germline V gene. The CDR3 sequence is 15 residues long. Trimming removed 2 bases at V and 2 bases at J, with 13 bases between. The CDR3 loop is CASSFWSSIQETQYF. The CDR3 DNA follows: TGCGCCAGCAGCTTTTGGTCCTCGATACAAGAGACCCAGTACTTC.

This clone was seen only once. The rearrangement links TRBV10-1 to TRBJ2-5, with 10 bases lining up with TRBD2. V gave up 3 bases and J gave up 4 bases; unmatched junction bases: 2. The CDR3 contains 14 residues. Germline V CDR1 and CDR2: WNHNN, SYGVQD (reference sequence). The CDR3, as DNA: TGCGCCAGCAGTGATGGGACTAGCGCAGAGACCCAGTACTTC. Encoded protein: CASSDGTSAETQYF.

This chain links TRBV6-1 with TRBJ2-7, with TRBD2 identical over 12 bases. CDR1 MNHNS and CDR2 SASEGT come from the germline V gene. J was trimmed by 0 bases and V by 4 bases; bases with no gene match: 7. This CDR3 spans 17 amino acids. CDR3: CASSVRLAGGNSYEQYF. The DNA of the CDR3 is TGTGCCAGCAGTGTCCGGCTAGCGGGGGGGAACTCCTACGAGCAGTACTTC.

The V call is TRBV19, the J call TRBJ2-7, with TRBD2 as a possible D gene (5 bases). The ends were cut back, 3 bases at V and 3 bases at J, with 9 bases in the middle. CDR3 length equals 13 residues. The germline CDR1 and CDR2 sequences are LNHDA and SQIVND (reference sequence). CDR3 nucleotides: TGTGCCAGTAGTATCCGGGGAGACTACGAGCAGTACTTC. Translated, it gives CASSIRGDYEQYF.

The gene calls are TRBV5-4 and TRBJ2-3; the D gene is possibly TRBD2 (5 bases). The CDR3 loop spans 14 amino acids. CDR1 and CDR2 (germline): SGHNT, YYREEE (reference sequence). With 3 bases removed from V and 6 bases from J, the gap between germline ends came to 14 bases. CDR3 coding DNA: TGTGCCAGCAGCTACGGCGACGGGGTGGATACGCAGTATTTT. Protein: CASSYGDGVDTQYF.

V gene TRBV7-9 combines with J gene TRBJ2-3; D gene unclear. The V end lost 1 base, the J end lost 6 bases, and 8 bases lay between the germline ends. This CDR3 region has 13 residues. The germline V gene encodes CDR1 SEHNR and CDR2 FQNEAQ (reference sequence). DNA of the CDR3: TGTGCCAGCAGCTTAGTAGTGGGGGATACGCAGTATTTT. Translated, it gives CASSLVVGDTQYF.

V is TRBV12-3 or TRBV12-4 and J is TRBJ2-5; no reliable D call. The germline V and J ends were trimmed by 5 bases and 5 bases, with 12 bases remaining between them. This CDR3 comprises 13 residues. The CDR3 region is CASSRNRWETQYF. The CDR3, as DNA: TGTGCCAGCAGTCGGAATCGTTGGGAGACCCAGTACTTC.

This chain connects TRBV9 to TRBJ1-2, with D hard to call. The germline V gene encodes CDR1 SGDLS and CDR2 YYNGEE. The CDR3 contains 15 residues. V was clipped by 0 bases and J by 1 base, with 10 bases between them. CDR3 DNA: TGTGCCAGCAGCGTAGAAACGACGTTTAACTATGGCTACACCTTC. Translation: CASSVETTFNYGYTF.